This TCR beta chain appears in the sequencing data of a study of molecular identifiers for immune sequencing clone quantification. TCRdb reprocessed the PCR reads via MiXCR and lists one record per CDR3 protein. The data contain about 500,000 distinct CDR3 sequences, around 25% of them singletons. V was cut by 0 bases and J by 3 bases, with 8 bases left in between. CDR1 MGHRA and CDR2 YSYEKL come from the germline V gene. The CDR3 runs to 14 residues. This clonotype was seen a handful of times. The sequence came from a human donor in good health. Some libraries in this study had Jurkat cell RNA spiked in. The material sequenced was naive CD8+ T cells from blood, with Jurkat cell RNA spiked in. The sample's subset: FACS-sorted CD8+CD4-CCR7+CD45RA+ naive T cells. This chain links TRBV4-1 with TRBJ1-2; no clear D. CDR3 coding DNA: TGCGCCAGCAGCCAAGAGGGTACAGACTATGGCTACACCTTC. It yields the protein CASSQEGTDYGYTF.